This entry features one TCR beta chain sequence. Its matching antigen is unknown. This entry belongs to a study of long-term antiretroviral therapy in people with HIV. Study-wide results and limits: Dominance of pre-ART expanded clones persisted, fluctuating and often declining after ART.

Germline-derived CDR1 and CDR2 are MNHEY and SMNVEV (reference sequence). J gave up 0 bases and V 6 bases, and 22 bases lay outside the gene matches. CDR3 length equals 21 residues. Running of the v3.0 immunoSEQ assay took place at survey level. Some clones are missing from TCRdb's copy, which holds only in-frame ones; the method was immunoSEQ multiplex PCR. The repertoire holds about 40,000 clones, 80% to 85% seen once, with 6.2% in the top ten. The chain has TRBV27 and TRBJ2-1; 8 bases line up with TRBD2. Sequenced here: unsorted PBMCs, sampled 1 year after starting antiretroviral therapy. The receptor comes from a man aged 18 to 35 with HIV. CDR3 amino acids: CASRQIGGEYLASSSYNEQFF. In DNA form, the CDR3 reads TGTGCCAGCAGACAGATCGGGGGGGAGTACCTCGCCTCCAGCTCCTACAATGAGCAGTTCTTC.